The 4 T cell receptor beta chains in this list originate from one sample, sequenced in a study of blood T cell repertoires in COVID-19. Libraries were prepared by immunoSEQ multiplex PCR; TCRdb keeps only in-frame clonotypes and omits some of them. The data show about 69,000 clones, 86% seen once. Sequencing was performed on peripheral blood. These receptors were collected from a man between 25 and 39 years old with acute or convalescent COVID-19.

This clone was picked up one time. The V gene is TRBV5-1, the J gene TRBJ1-1, with D perhaps TRBD1 (5 bases). CDR1 SGHRS and CDR2 YFSETQ come from the germline V gene. The CDR3 is made up of 20 amino acids. V shed 1 base and J shed 0 bases, with 25 bases lying between them. This CDR3 reads CASSLRSATGKTHLNTEAFF. The CDR3 coding sequence is TGCGCCAGCAGCTTGAGGTCGGCCACAGGAAAGACGCACTTGAACACTGAAGCTTTCTTT. Together with reference TRBV5-1 and TRBJ1-1, the CDR3 gives the full variable domain: KAGVTQTPRYLIKTRGQQVTLSCSPISGHRSVSWYQQTPGQGLQFLFEYFSETQRNKGNFPGRFSGRQFSNSRSEMNVSTLELGDSALYLCASSLRSATGKTHLNTEAFFGQGTRLTVV.

V and J are TRBV7-9 and TRBJ2-2; D ambiguous. CDR3 length: 16 residues. The germline V gene has CDR1 SEHNR and CDR2 FQNEAQ (reference sequence). The V gene lost 1 base and the J gene lost 1 base, with 10 bases spanning the gap. CDR3 bases: TGTGCCAGCAGCTTAGGGTCCGGGTTGAACACCGGGGAGCTGTTTTTT. It translates to CASSLGSGLNTGELFF.

This rearrangement joins TRBV5-1 to TRBJ2-1; 9 bases map to TRBD2. Germline V gives CDR1 SGHRS, CDR2 YFSETQ. After removal of 2 bases from V and 0 bases from J, the junction contained 3 bases not matched to a gene. The CDR3 has 16 amino acids. The CDR3 loop reads CASSFGGGASYNEQFF. CDR3 DNA: TGCGCCAGCAGCTTTGGCGGGGGGGCCTCCTACAATGAGCAGTTCTTC.

The genes are TRBV11-3 and TRBJ2-1; D perhaps matches TRBD1 (6 bases). V lost 4 bases to trimming and J lost 8 bases, with 9 bases between them. This CDR3 has 12 residues. Germline V lookup: CDR1 SGHNT, CDR2 YENEEA. The CDR3 here is CASSSQGDEQFF. Here the CDR3 DNA reads TGTGCCAGCAGCTCACAGGGAGATGAGCAGTTCTTC. Supplemented by reference TRBV11-3 and TRBJ2-1, the full variable domain reads EAGVVQSPRYKIIEKKQPVAFWCNPISGHNTLYWYLQNLGQGPELLIRYENEEAVDDSQLPKDRFSAERLKGVDSTLKIQPAELGDSAVYLCASSSQGDEQFFGPGTRLTVL.